These 27 T cell receptor beta chains were sequenced from one sample in a study of blood T cell repertoires in COVID-19. Libraries were prepared by immunoSEQ multiplex PCR; TCRdb keeps only in-frame clonotypes and omits some of them. The data show around 60,000 clones, approximately 86% seen once. The sequenced sample was peripheral blood. These receptors all come from a man aged 45-65 years with active COVID-19.

J is TRBJ1-3 and V is TRBV7-8, with 8 bases identical to TRBD1. V shed 1 base and J 3 bases; nucleotides not matched to a gene: 8. In germline, CDR1 is SGHVS, CDR2 FQNEAQ. The CDR3 runs to 17 residues. This CDR3 reads CASSLGHPRGHGNTIYF. In nucleotides, the CDR3 is TGTGCCAGCAGCTTAGGGCATCCCAGGGGGCATGGAAACACCATATATTTT. Full variable domain (remainder filled in from reference TRBV7-8 and TRBJ1-3): GAGVSQSPRYKVAKRGQDVALRCDPISGHVSLFWYQQALGQGPEFLTYFQNEAQLDKSGLPSDRFFAERPEGSVSTLKIQRTQQEDSAVYLCASSLGHPRGHGNTIYFGEGSWLTVV.

The V call is TRBV4-2, the J call TRBJ2-3, with D possibly matching TRBD2 (6 bases). V was trimmed by 2 bases and J by 10 bases, leaving 16 bases between them. Germline CDR1 LGHNA, CDR2 YNFKEQ. This CDR3 spans 14 amino acids. This chain's CDR3 is CASSQPHRGKAQYF. The CDR3 coding sequence is TGTGCCAGCAGCCAACCTCACCGGGGGAAGGCGCAGTATTTT.

The rearrangement links TRBV5-4 to TRBJ1-2; 10 bases agree with TRBD1. Germline trimming cut 0 bases from V and 0 bases from J; bases unmatched to any gene: 8. Germline CDR1 SGHNT, CDR2 YYREEE (reference sequence). The length of the CDR3 is 18 residues. Here the CDR3 reads CASSLGGQGSPTNYGYTF. In DNA, the CDR3 is TGTGCCAGCAGCTTGGGGGGACAGGGGTCCCCAACTAACTATGGCTACACCTTC.

V and J are TRBV6-6 and TRBJ1-2; the D is unclear. The length of the CDR3 is 11 residues. The V and J ends lost 8 bases and 4 bases respectively, with 8 bases between them. Germline CDR1 reads MNHNY; CDR2 reads SVGAGI (reference sequence). The CDR3 bases are TGTGCCAGCCGCCCGGGCTATGGCTACACCTTC. Translation gives CASRPGYGYTF.

The chain carries TRBV27 and TRBJ1-2, with D perhaps matching TRBD1 (5 bases). V lost 2 bases, J lost 4 bases, and 11 bases lay in between. The CDR3 extends over 14 amino acids. Germline V gene lookup returns CDR1 MNHEY and CDR2 SMNVEV (reference sequence). The CDR3 spells CASSLAWGGYGYTF. Here the CDR3 DNA reads TGTGCCAGCAGTTTAGCGTGGGGGGGCTATGGCTACACCTTC.

This clone was seen a few times. The chain employs TRBV23-1 and TRBJ1-5; the D gene is possibly TRBD1 (5 bases). TRBV23-1 is filed as an ORF, its function uncertain. The CDR3 covers 15 residues. Trimming removed 5 bases from V and 3 bases from J, with 14 bases in between. The CDR3 DNA follows: TGCGCCAGCAGTTCTCCGGGGGTCATCAATCAGCCCCAGCATTTT. Amino acid sequence: CASSSPGVINQPQHF.

The V and J genes are TRBV10-3 and TRBJ1-5; perhaps TRBD1 as D (5 bases). This CDR3 is 16 amino acids long. V dropped 0 bases and J dropped 4 bases, with 13 bases sitting between them. Germline CDR1 and CDR2: ENHRY and SYGVKD. CDR3: CAISESDSQYNQPQHF. CDR3 sequence (DNA): TGTGCCATCAGTGAGTCAGACAGCCAATATAATCAGCCCCAGCATTTT.

Within the sample, this clone is medium-sized. The rearrangement joins TRBV6-2 or TRBV6-3 to TRBJ1-5; D gene unclear. Germline assignment: CDR1 MNHEY and CDR2 SVGEGT. The ends were cut back, 0 bases at V and 0 bases at J, with 9 bases in the middle. This CDR3 has 16 residues. The CDR3 is CASSYSRGYSNQPQHF. The CDR3 nucleotides are TGTGCCAGCAGTTACTCGAGAGGATATAGCAATCAGCCCCAGCATTTT.

The chain combines TRBV5-8 with TRBJ2-3; tentative D call: TRBD2 (6 bases). The germline CDR1 and CDR2 sequences are SGHTS and YDEGEE. CDR3 length equals 16 residues. Trimming left V 4 bases short and J 0 bases short, with 15 bases between. Here the CDR3 DNA reads TGTGCCAGCAGCCCTGGGGAGGTACTGAGCACAGATACGCAGTATTTT. Protein product: CASSPGEVLSTDTQYF.

The V and J genes are TRBV21-1 and TRBJ1-3. TRBV21-1 is recorded as a pseudogene. The CDR3 runs 10 residues. CDR3 sequence: CASPNYVRYF. The CDR3 DNA is TGTGCCAGCCCCAACTATGTTCGATATTTT.

The rearrangement uses TRBV19 and TRBJ1-1; D is unresolved. The germline V gene encodes CDR1 LNHDA and CDR2 SQIVND (reference sequence). V gave up 6 bases and J gave up 2 bases, with 13 bases separating them. The CDR3 totals 14 residues. CDR3 sequence: CASRRGSANTEAFF. CDR3 nucleotides: TGTGCCAGTAGGAGAGGTTCGGCAAACACTGAAGCTTTCTTT.

Written as DNA, the CDR3 is TGTGCCAGCACCACGGGGGGACTGACTAGCTCTGGGGCCAACGTCCTGACTTTC. It is translated as CASTTGGLTSSGANVLTF. The V gene is TRBV5-4, the J gene TRBJ2-6, with 7 bases fitting TRBD2. The length of the CDR3 is 18 residues. The germline V gene has CDR1 SGHNT and CDR2 YYREEE (reference sequence). Unmatched junction bases numbered 12, after V lost 6 bases and J lost 0 bases.

The chain combines TRBV19 with TRBJ1-1; TRBD1 aligns across 7 bases. V lost 3 bases, J lost 5 bases, and 6 bases stayed unmatched. From germline, CDR1 is LNHDA and CDR2 SQIVND (reference sequence). This CDR3 region has 14 residues. CDR3 DNA: TGTGCCAGTAGTATCAGGGGGTTAAATACTGAAGCTTTCTTT. Translating it yields CASSIRGLNTEAFF.

This sequence joins TRBV19 and TRBJ2-2; TRBD1 is a possible D gene (6 bases). CDR3 length equals 14 residues. Trimming took 5 bases from V and 7 from J, leaving 14 bases between them. Looked up from germline, CDR1 is LNHDA and CDR2 is SQIVND (reference sequence). CDR3 protein: CASSLLQGSGELFF. CDR3 coding DNA: TGTGCCAGTAGTTTACTACAGGGAAGCGGGGAGCTGTTTTTT.

V usage is TRBV7-9 and J usage is TRBJ2-1; TRBD2 aligns across 8 bases. CDR1 and CDR2 (germline): SEHNR, FQNEAQ (reference sequence). This CDR3 comprises 16 residues. V trimming: 1 base; J trimming: 2 bases; junction bases outside the gene matches: 4. The CDR3 coding sequence is TGTGCCAGCAGCTTAGGATCTAGCGGGCCCTACAATGAGCAGTTCTTC. Protein product: CASSLGSSGPYNEQFF.

This chain joins TRBV27 and TRBJ1-1, with D hard to call. Trimming left V 4 bases short and J 2 bases short, with 14 bases between. The CDR3 extends over 15 amino acids. Germline lookup yields CDR1 MNHEY and CDR2 SMNVEV (reference sequence). CDR3 in DNA: TGTGCCAGCAGTTCTCGTATTCGGGGAAACACTGAAGCTTTCTTT. Amino acid sequence: CASSSRIRGNTEAFF.

V gene TRBV2 combines with J gene TRBJ2-1; 10 bases align to TRBD2. From germline, CDR1 is SNHLY and CDR2 FYNNEI. V lost 0 bases, J lost 13 bases, and 9 bases stayed unmatched. This CDR3 comprises 15 residues. The CDR3 protein is CASSEALLASGGQFF. The CDR3 DNA follows: TGTGCCAGCAGTGAAGCGCTTCTGGCTAGCGGGGGCCAGTTCTTC.

A single count supports this clone. The chain recombines TRBV5-5 with TRBJ2-2; D perhaps matches TRBD2 (5 bases). Germline-derived CDR1 and CDR2 are SGHKS and YYEKEE (reference sequence). The CDR3 sequence is 18 residues long. Between the trimmed V and J ends, which lost 1 base and 4 bases, there was a span of 20 bases. The DNA for the CDR3 is TGTGCCAGCAGCTTGCGTCCGGCGGGTTCCACTACCACCGGGGAGCTGTTTTTT. This encodes CASSLRPAGSTTTGELFF.

The V call is TRBV29-1, the J call TRBJ1-1, with 9 bases fitting TRBD1. With 6 bases clipped from V and 0 bases from J, the junction kept 8 bases outside the gene matches. The germline V gene has CDR1 SQVTM and CDR2 ANQGSEA. The CDR3 loop spans 15 amino acids. CDR3 sequence: CSVTYRGLMNTEAFF. The DNA for the CDR3 is TGCAGCGTGACGTACAGGGGGCTGATGAACACTGAAGCTTTCTTT.

CDR3 bases: TGCGCCAGCAGCTTGGGACTTTACGAGCAGTACTTC. This gives the protein CASSLGLYEQYF. The chain employs TRBV5-1 and TRBJ2-7; D uncertain. V gave up 0 bases and J gave up 4 bases, with 5 bases separating them. This CDR3 has 12 residues. In germline, CDR1 is SGHRS, CDR2 YFSETQ.

DNA of the CDR3: TGTGCCAGCAGCAGCTGGGGGGACACCGGGGAGCTGTTTTTT. Translating it yields CASSSWGDTGELFF. The rearrangement links TRBV3-1 (or the pseudogene TRBV3-2) to TRBJ2-2, with a weak D call TRBD2 (6 bases). Germline CDR1 reads LGHDT; CDR2 reads YNNKEL (reference sequence). Trimming stripped 5 bases from V and 3 bases from J, with 10 bases between. This CDR3 spans 14 amino acids.

By share, this clone ranks as medium-sized. The chain carries TRBV7-9 and TRBJ2-1; no clear D. Germline CDR1 and CDR2: SEHNR and FQNEAQ (reference sequence). CDR3 length: 14 residues. V lost 8 bases to trimming and J lost 0 bases, with 11 bases between them. The CDR3 reads CASLGFSSYNEQFF. The CDR3 nucleotides read TGTGCCAGCCTGGGCTTCAGCTCCTACAATGAGCAGTTCTTC. Full variable domain (remainder filled in from reference TRBV7-9 and TRBJ2-1): DTGVSQNPRHKITKRGQNVTFRCDPISEHNRLYWYRQTLGQGPEFLTYFQNEAQLEKSRLLSDRFSAERPKGSFSTLEIQRTEQGDSAMYLCASLGFSSYNEQFFGPGTRLTVL.

The chain has TRBV2 and TRBJ2-5; 8 bases match TRBD1. The CDR3 runs to 12 residues. The V segment lost 6 bases and the J segment 5 bases; nucleotides outside the gene matches: 2. The germline CDR1 and CDR2 sequences are SNHLY and FYNNEI. The CDR3 spells CASRGDRETQYF. In nucleotides, the CDR3 is TGTGCCAGCAGGGGGGACAGGGAGACCCAGTACTTC.

The rearrangement uses TRBV12-3 or TRBV12-4 and TRBJ1-2, with 9 bases lining up with TRBD1. There are 13 residues in the CDR3. Trimming cost V 5 bases and J 6 bases; bases outside gene matches: 4. The CDR3 DNA is TGTGCCAGCAGTGGACAGGGGCGCAATGGCTACACCTTC. Translating gives CASSGQGRNGYTF.

The chain joins TRBV19 to TRBJ2-1; weak D call: TRBD2 (5 bases). Per germline, CDR1 LNHDA and CDR2 SQIVND (reference sequence). CDR3 length: 15 amino acids. Trimming cost V 7 bases and J 5 bases, with 18 bases left between them. The CDR3 region is CASTPLPARDNEQFF. DNA of the CDR3: TGTGCCAGTACCCCGCTTCCGGCGAGGGACAATGAGCAGTTCTTC.

This clone was found once. The chain employs TRBV5-1 and TRBJ1-1, with TRBD1 matching 7 bases. CDR3 length: 14 amino acids. The germline CDR1 and CDR2 sequences are SGHRS and YFSETQ. V lost 1 base, J lost 3 bases, and 3 bases stayed unmatched. This CDR3 is CASSLWQGDTEAFF. The CDR3 DNA reads TGCGCCAGCAGCTTGTGGCAGGGGGACACTGAAGCTTTCTTT.

The chain couples TRBV9 to TRBJ2-1, with D possibly matching TRBD2 (6 bases). Germline V gene lookup returns CDR1 SGDLS and CDR2 YYNGEE. CDR3 length equals 16 residues. V lost 0 bases to trimming and J lost 6 bases, with 16 bases between them. As DNA, the CDR3 is TGTGCCAGCAGCGTAGGGTCGCGGGGAGGCAGCAATGAGCAGTTCTTC. This sequence encodes CASSVGSRGGSNEQFF.